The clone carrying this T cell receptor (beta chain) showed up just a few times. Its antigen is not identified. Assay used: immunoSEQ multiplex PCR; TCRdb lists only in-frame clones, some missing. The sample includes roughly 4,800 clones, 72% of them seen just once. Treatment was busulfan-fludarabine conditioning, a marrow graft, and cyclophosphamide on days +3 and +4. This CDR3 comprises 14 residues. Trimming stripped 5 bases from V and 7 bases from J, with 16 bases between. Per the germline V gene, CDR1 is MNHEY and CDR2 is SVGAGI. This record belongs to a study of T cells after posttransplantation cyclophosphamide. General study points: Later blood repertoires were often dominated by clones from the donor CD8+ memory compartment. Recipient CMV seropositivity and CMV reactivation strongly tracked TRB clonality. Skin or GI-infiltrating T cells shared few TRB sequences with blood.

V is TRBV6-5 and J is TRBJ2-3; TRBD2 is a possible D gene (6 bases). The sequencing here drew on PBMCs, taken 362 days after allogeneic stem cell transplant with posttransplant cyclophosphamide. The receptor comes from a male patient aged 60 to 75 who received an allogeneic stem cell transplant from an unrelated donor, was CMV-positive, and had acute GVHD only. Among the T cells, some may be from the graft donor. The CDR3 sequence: CASSLQRDSNTQYF. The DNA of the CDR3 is TGTGCCAGCAGTCTACAACGGGACTCAAATACGCAGTATTTT.